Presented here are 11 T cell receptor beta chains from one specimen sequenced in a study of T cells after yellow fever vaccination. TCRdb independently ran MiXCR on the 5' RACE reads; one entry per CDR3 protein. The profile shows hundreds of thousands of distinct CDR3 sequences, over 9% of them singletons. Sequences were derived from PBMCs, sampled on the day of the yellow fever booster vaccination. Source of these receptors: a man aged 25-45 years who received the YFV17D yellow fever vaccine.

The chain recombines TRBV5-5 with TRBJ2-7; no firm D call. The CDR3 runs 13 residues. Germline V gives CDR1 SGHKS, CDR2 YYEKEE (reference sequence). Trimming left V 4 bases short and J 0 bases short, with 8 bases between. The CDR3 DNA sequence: TGTGCCAGCAGCAACCAGTACTCCTACGAGCAGTACTTC. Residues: CASSNQYSYEQYF.

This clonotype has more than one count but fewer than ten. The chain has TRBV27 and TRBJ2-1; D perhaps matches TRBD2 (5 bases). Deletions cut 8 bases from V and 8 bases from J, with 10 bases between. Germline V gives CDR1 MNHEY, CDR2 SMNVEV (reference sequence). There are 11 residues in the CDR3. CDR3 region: CASGREHEQFF. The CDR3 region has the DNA TGTGCCAGCGGTCGGGAACATGAGCAGTTCTTC.

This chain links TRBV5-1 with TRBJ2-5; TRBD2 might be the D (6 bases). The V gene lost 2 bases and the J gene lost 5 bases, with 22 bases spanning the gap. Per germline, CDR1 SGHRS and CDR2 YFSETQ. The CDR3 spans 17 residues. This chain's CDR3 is CASSLSSGGTISETQYF. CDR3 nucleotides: TGCGCCAGCAGCTTATCTTCTGGCGGGACCATCTCGGAGACCCAGTACTTC.

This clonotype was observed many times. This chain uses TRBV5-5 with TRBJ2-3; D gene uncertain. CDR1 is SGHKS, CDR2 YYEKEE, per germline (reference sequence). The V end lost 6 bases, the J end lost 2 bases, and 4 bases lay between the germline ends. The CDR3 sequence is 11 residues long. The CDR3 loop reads CASTDTDTQYF. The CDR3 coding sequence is TGTGCCAGCACCGACACAGATACGCAGTATTTT. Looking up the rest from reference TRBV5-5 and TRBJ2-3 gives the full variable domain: DAGVTQSPTHLIKTRGQQVTLRCSPISGHKSVSWYQQVLGQGPQFIFQYYEKEERGRGNFPDRFSARQFPNYSSELNVNALLLGDSALYLCASTDTDTQYFGPGTRLTVL.

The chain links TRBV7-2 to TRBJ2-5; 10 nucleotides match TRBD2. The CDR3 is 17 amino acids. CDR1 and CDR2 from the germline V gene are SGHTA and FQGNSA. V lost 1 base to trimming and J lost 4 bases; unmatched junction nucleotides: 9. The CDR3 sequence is CASSLGLAGRYGETQYF. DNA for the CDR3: TGTGCCAGCAGCTTAGGACTAGCGGGTAGATACGGAGAGACCCAGTACTTC.

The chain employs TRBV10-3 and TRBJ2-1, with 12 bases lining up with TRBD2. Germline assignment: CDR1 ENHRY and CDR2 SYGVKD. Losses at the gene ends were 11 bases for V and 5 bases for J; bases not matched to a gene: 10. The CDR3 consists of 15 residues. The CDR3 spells CASGLAGTSDNEQFF. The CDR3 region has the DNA TGTGCCTCAGGACTAGCGGGAACCTCGGACAATGAGCAGTTCTTC.

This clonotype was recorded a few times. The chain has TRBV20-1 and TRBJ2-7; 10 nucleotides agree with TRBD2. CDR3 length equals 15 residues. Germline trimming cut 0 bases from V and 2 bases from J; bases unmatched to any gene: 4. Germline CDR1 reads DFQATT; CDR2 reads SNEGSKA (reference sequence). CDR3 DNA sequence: TGCAGTGCTAGAGATCCAGCGGGAGGGACCTACGAGCAGTACTTC. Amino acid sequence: CSARDPAGGTYEQYF.

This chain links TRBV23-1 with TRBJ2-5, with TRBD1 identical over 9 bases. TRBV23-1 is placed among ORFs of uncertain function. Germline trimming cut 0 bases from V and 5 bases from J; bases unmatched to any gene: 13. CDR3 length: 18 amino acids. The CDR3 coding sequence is TGCGCCAGCAGTCAATCTGTTGCAGGACAGGGGAAACTGGAGACCCAGTACTTC. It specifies CASSQSVAGQGKLETQYF.

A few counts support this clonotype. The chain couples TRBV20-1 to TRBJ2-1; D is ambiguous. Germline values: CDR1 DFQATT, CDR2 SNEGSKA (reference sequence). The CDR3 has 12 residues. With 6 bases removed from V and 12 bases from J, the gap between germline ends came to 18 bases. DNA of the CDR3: TGCAGTGCGATTACTCTGGGCCAACTGCAGTTCTTC. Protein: CSAITLGQLQFF.

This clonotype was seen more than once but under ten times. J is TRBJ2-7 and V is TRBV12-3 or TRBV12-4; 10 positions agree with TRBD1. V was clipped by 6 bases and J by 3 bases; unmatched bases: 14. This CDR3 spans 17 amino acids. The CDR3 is CASSLPFGQGEHYEQYF. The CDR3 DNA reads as TGTGCCAGCAGCTTACCGTTTGGACAGGGGGAGCACTACGAGCAGTACTTC.

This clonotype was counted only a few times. The CDR3 loop is CSARDLVSRGELFF. In DNA form, the CDR3 reads TGCAGTGCTAGAGATCTCGTCTCGCGCGGGGAGCTGTTTTTT. The chain recombines TRBV20-1 with TRBJ2-2; D gene unclear. The germline V gene has CDR1 DFQATT and CDR2 SNEGSKA (reference sequence). The CDR3 runs 14 residues. V gave up 0 bases and J gave up 7 bases, with 12 bases separating them.